These 31 T cell receptor beta chains share one sample of origin, sequenced in a study of Ad26.COV2.S vaccination and SARS-CoV-2 variants. TCRdb's table, derived via immunoSEQ multiplex PCR, lists solely in-frame clones and lacks some. The sample includes about 420,000 clones, 70% to 90% of them seen just once. The treatment: some 20 received Ad26.COV2.S at low or high dose, single or two shots; several received placebo; per-sample allocation not given. Sampling happened 63 days after the first vaccine or placebo injection. The input for sequencing was peripheral blood, taken in a trial of Ad26.COV2.S vaccine versus placebo. Receptors originate from a person aged 18-60 years who received the Ad26.COV2.S COVID-19 vaccine or a placebo.

The chain links TRBV19 to TRBJ2-2; either TRBD1 or TRBD2 may fit D (6 bases each). Per germline, CDR1 LNHDA and CDR2 SQIVND (reference sequence). This CDR3 contains 16 residues. V shed 3 bases and J shed 5 bases, with 16 bases lying between them. In DNA, the CDR3 is TGTGCCAGTAGTATCGAAGGGGGGTTCGCGACCGGGGAGCTGTTTTTT. The encoded protein is CASSIEGGFATGELFF.

The V gene is TRBV7-2, the J gene TRBJ1-2, with D maybe TRBD1 (5 bases). There are 15 residues in the CDR3. Germline V gene sequence: CDR1 SGHTA, CDR2 FQGNSA. V lost 1 base, J lost 3 bases, and 12 bases lay in between. The CDR3 is CASSLEVWGDYGYTF. As DNA, the CDR3 is TGTGCCAGCAGCTTAGAGGTGTGGGGGGACTATGGCTACACCTTC. The full variable domain, completed using reference TRBV7-2 and TRBJ1-2, is GAGVSQSPSNKVTEKGKDVELRCDPISGHTALYWYRQSLGQGLEFLIYFQGNSAPDKSGLPSDRFSAERTGGSVSTLTIQRTQQEDSAVYLCASSLEVWGDYGYTFGSGTRLTVV.

The J gene is TRBJ2-3, the V gene TRBV6-2 or TRBV6-3, with D possibly matching TRBD1 (6 bases). Germline V lookup: CDR1 MNHEY, CDR2 SVGEGT. Trimming pared 2 bases from V and 3 bases from J, leaving 24 bases between. This CDR3 is built from 19 residues. CDR3 bases: TGTGCCAGCAGTTACCCCGGGCAGGGGACATTCGGACCAACAGATACGCAGTATTTT. Translation gives CASSYPGQGTFGPTDTQYF.

This rearrangement joins TRBV7-6 to TRBJ1-6; the D is unclear. This CDR3 contains 16 residues. Trimming took 5 bases from V and 0 from J, leaving 11 bases between them. Germline CDR1 is SGHVS and CDR2 is FNYEAQ. The CDR3 DNA reads TGTGCCAGCAGCCTCCTAATTTCCTCCTATAATTCACCCCTCCACTTT. Translation gives CASSLLISSYNSPLHF. Based on the CDR3 plus reference TRBV7-6 and TRBJ1-6, the full variable domain is GAGVSQSPRYKVTKRGQDVALRCDPISGHVSLYWYRQALGQGPEFLTYFNYEAQQDKSGLPNDRFSAERPEGSISTLTIQRTEQRDSAMYRCASSLLISSYNSPLHFGNGTRLTVT.

CDR3 bases: TGTGCCACCTTTCCTTACAGGTTACCCTACGAGCAGTACTTC. Its translation: CATFPYRLPYEQYF. The chain carries TRBV28 and TRBJ2-7, with TRBD1 as a possible D gene (5 bases). CDR1 is MDHEN, CDR2 SYDVKM, per germline. V lost 10 bases and J lost 2, with 18 bases in between. CDR3 length: 14 amino acids. Combining the CDR3 with reference TRBV28 and TRBJ2-7 gives the whole variable domain DVKVTQSSRYLVKRTGEKVFLECVQDMDHENMFWYRQDPGLGLRLIYFSYDVKMKEKGDIPEGYSVSREKKERFSLILESASTNQTSMYLCATFPYRLPYEQYFGPGTRLTVT.

V and J are TRBV9 and TRBJ2-5; TRBD2 matches at 9 bases. CDR1 and CDR2 (germline): SGDLS, YYNGEE. This CDR3 region has 17 residues. V shed 4 bases and J 3 bases; nucleotides not matched to a gene: 13. CDR3 DNA: TGTGCCAGCAGCCCACACCCCACCGTAGCGGGGGAAGAGACCCAGTACTTC. Translated, it gives CASSPHPTVAGEETQYF.

The chain uses TRBV19 and TRBJ1-5, with a tentative D call TRBD1 (5 bases). Trimming stripped 8 bases from V and 0 bases from J, with 26 bases between. The CDR3 is made up of 19 amino acids. CDR1 LNHDA and CDR2 SQIVND come from the germline V gene (reference sequence). The CDR3 here is CASYPGTPKHLYSNQPQHF. The CDR3 DNA follows: TGTGCCAGTTATCCAGGGACGCCGAAGCACTTATATAGCAATCAGCCCCAGCATTTT.

The V gene is TRBV5-6, the J gene TRBJ1-1, with 7 bases that match TRBD1. CDR3 size: 14 residues. V lost 3 bases to trimming and J lost 6 bases; unmatched junction nucleotides: 8. Per the germline V gene, CDR1 is SGHDT and CDR2 is YYEEEE. CDR3 in amino acids: CASSWDSPGSEAFF. The CDR3 nucleotides read TGTGCCAGCAGCTGGGACAGCCCTGGGTCTGAAGCTTTCTTT.

The genes are TRBV15 and TRBJ2-3, with TRBD2 matching over 15 bases. From germline, CDR1 is LNHNV and CDR2 YYDKDF (reference sequence). The J segment lost 5 bases and the V segment lost 2 bases, leaving 11 bases of the junction unmatched. CDR3 length: 19 residues. The CDR3 DNA sequence: TGTGCCACCAGCAGATTCGACGGACTAGCGGGGGGGCTGGGAGATACGCAGTATTTT. Translation: CATSRFDGLAGGLGDTQYF.

The chain couples TRBV4-1 to TRBJ2-3; 9 bases agree with TRBD2. V was pared by 3 bases and J by 0 bases, with 7 bases of the junction left unmatched. There are 17 residues in the CDR3. Germline V gives CDR1 MGHRA, CDR2 YSYEKL. The chain's CDR3 is CASSQLAGTISTDTQYF. Here the CDR3 DNA reads TGCGCCAGCAGCCAGCTAGCGGGGACTATTAGCACAGATACGCAGTATTTT.

With respect to this clone: Additional DNA sequences in this sample encode the identical CDR3. This chain joins TRBV10-3 and TRBJ2-7; D may correspond to TRBD1 or TRBD2 (6 bases each). Germline CDR1 ENHRY, CDR2 SYGVKD. The V gene lost 2 bases and the J gene lost 0 bases, with 8 bases spanning the gap. This CDR3 is built from 14 residues. The CDR3 region is CAISEGGGSYEQYF. The CDR3 nucleotides are TGTGCCATCAGTGAGGGAGGGGGCTCCTACGAGCAGTACTTC.

The chain combines TRBV5-1 with TRBJ2-1, with 12 bases aligning to TRBD1. Germline trimming cut 3 bases from V and 8 bases from J; bases unmatched to any gene: 3. CDR1 is SGHRS and CDR2 is YFSETQ in the germline V gene. The CDR3 consists of 14 residues. This CDR3 reads CASSWDRGRDEQFF. In DNA form, the CDR3 reads TGCGCCAGCAGCTGGGACAGGGGGCGCGATGAGCAGTTCTTC. The full variable domain, with the rest looked up from reference TRBV5-1 and TRBJ2-1, is KAGVTQTPRYLIKTRGQQVTLSCSPISGHRSVSWYQQTPGQGLQFLFEYFSETQRNKGNFPGRFSGRQFSNSRSEMNVSTLELGDSALYLCASSWDRGRDEQFFGPGTRLTVL.

The chain uses TRBV5-1 and TRBJ2-6; 11 bases are a match to TRBD1. The CDR3 spans 18 residues. Trimming at V came to 3 bases and at J to 0 bases, leaving 5 bases not matched to a gene. Germline-derived CDR1 and CDR2 are SGHRS and YFSETQ. The CDR3: CASSSGQGAGSGANVLTF. The CDR3 DNA is TGCGCCAGCAGCTCCGGACAGGGGGCGGGCTCTGGGGCCAACGTCCTGACTTTC.

V gene TRBV7-9 combines with J gene TRBJ2-7; unclear D gene. Germline V gives CDR1 SEHNR, CDR2 FQNEAQ (reference sequence). V was shortened by 5 bases and J by 5 bases, with 7 bases between the two germline ends. The CDR3 length is 11 residues. CDR3 nucleotides: TGTGCCAGCAGCCGCTCGAACGAGCAGTACTTC. Protein product: CASSRSNEQYF.

The CDR3 DNA sequence: TGTGCCAGTAGTATAATCGGGGGCTCACCTAACTATGGCTACACCTTC. This encodes CASSIIGGSPNYGYTF. The chain recombines TRBV19 with TRBJ1-2, with a weak D call TRBD1 (6 bases). Germline CDR1 and CDR2: LNHDA and SQIVND (reference sequence). The CDR3 extends over 16 amino acids. Trimming took off 2 bases at V and 0 bases at J, with 13 bases between the two ends.

The chain combines TRBV2 with TRBJ2-5, with D possibly matching TRBD1 (6 bases). Germline CDR1 reads SNHLY; CDR2 reads FYNNEI. This CDR3 spans 13 amino acids. Trimming took 7 bases from V and 1 from J, leaving 10 bases between them. The CDR3 nucleotides are TGTGCCAGCAAAAGGACAGTCCAAGAGACCCAGTACTTC. It yields the protein CASKRTVQETQYF.

The V and J genes are TRBV4-3 and TRBJ1-4; D ambiguous. The germline V gene encodes CDR1 LGHNA and CDR2 YSLEER. This CDR3 contains 15 residues. Trimming shortened V by 2 bases and J by 3 bases, and 10 bases separated the two germline ends. This CDR3 reads CASSQTQRANEKLFF. For the CDR3, the DNA is TGCGCCAGCAGCCAAACACAACGGGCTAATGAAAAACTGTTTTTT.

J is TRBJ1-1 and V is TRBV3-1 (or the pseudogene TRBV3-2); the D is unclear. The CDR3 covers 13 residues. Germline loops: CDR1 LGHDT, CDR2 YNNKEL (reference sequence). V was clipped by 2 bases and J by 1 base, with 5 bases between them. In DNA form, the CDR3 reads TGTGCCAGCAGCCAAACAGAGAACACTGAAGCTTTCTTT. This codes for CASSQTENTEAFF.

The CDR3 DNA sequence: TGTGCCAGCAGCGTAACAGGGGTGGAGCAGTACTTC. This encodes CASSVTGVEQYF. The rearrangement uses TRBV9 and TRBJ2-7, with TRBD1 matching over 7 bases. The CDR3 has 12 amino acids. Unmatched junction bases numbered 2, after V lost 1 base and J lost 7 bases. Germline assignment: CDR1 SGDLS and CDR2 YYNGEE.

Of note for this clone: In the same sample, other DNA sequences code for this CDR3. The genes are TRBV28 and TRBJ1-2; unclear D gene. Trimming pared 6 bases from V and 3 bases from J, leaving 11 bases between. CDR1 and CDR2 from the germline V gene are MDHEN and SYDVKM. The CDR3 totals 13 residues. CDR3: CASSLGGDYGYTF. The CDR3 DNA reads as TGTGCCAGCAGCCTTGGTGGAGACTATGGCTACACCTTC.

This chain connects TRBV5-4 to TRBJ1-1; D is unresolved. Trimming removed 2 bases from V and 1 base from J, with 6 bases in between. Germline V gene sequence: CDR1 SGHNT, CDR2 YYREEE (reference sequence). The CDR3 totals 13 residues. This CDR3 is CASSLGWNTEAFF. The CDR3 DNA is TGTGCCAGCAGCTTAGGGTGGAACACTGAAGCTTTCTTT. Combining the CDR3 with reference TRBV5-4 and TRBJ1-1 gives the whole variable domain ETGVTQSPTHLIKTRGQQVTLRCSSQSGHNTVSWYQQALGQGPQFIFQYYREEENGRGNFPPRFSGLQFPNYSSELNVNALELDDSALYLCASSLGWNTEAFFGQGTRLTVV.

This clone was seen a few times. The chain has TRBV23-1 and TRBJ1-6, with D possibly matching TRBD1 (5 bases). TRBV23-1 is known as an ORF, though its function is uncertain. This CDR3 spans 12 amino acids. V lost 7 bases and J 14 bases, leaving 15 bases between the germline ends. CDR3 in DNA: TGCGCCAGCACCTGCCAGGGTATCACCCTCCACTTT. Translation gives CASTCQGITLHF.

This clone has just a few counts. The chain joins TRBV3-1 (or the pseudogene TRBV3-2) to TRBJ1-2, with TRBD1 matching 7 bases. Germline V gene lookup returns CDR1 LGHDT and CDR2 YNNKEL (reference sequence). There are 15 residues in the CDR3. The V segment lost 4 bases and the J segment 7 bases; nucleotides outside the gene matches: 12. The CDR3 is CASSLAPQGGVGYTF. In DNA, the CDR3 is TGTGCCAGCAGCCTTGCCCCCCAGGGGGGAGTTGGCTACACCTTC.

The rearrangement joins TRBV6-2 or TRBV6-3 to TRBJ2-7; D is perhaps TRBD2 (6 bases). V gave up 5 bases and J gave up 2 bases, with 16 bases separating them. Germline lookup yields CDR1 MNHEY and CDR2 SVGEGT. The CDR3 extends over 15 amino acids. The DNA for the CDR3 is TGTGCCAGCAGTCAATCCCGGGGGTCGGCCTACGAGCAGTACTTC. Its protein product is CASSQSRGSAYEQYF.

CDR3 loop: CAISESGRGNYGYTF. For the CDR3, the DNA is TGTGCCATCAGTGAGTCAGGGCGGGGTAACTATGGCTACACCTTC. This sequence joins TRBV10-3 and TRBJ1-2; D is unclear. V gave up 0 bases and J gave up 1 base, with 9 bases separating them. Germline-derived CDR1 and CDR2 are ENHRY and SYGVKD. The CDR3 is made up of 15 amino acids.

This chain joins TRBV5-6 and TRBJ1-2; 7 bases are a match to TRBD1. The V gene end was trimmed by 0 bases and the J gene end by 8 bases; junction bases not matched to a gene: 7. CDR1 and CDR2 (germline): SGHDT, YYEEEE. The CDR3 spans 14 residues. The CDR3 nucleotides are TGTGCCAGCAGCTTGGGGAGGGGGCCCATAGGCTACACCTTC. Translation: CASSLGRGPIGYTF. The full variable domain, in which reference TRBV5-6 and TRBJ1-2 provide the parts outside the CDR3, is DAGVTQSPTHLIKTRGQQVTLRCSPKSGHDTVSWYQQALGQGPQFIFQYYEEEERQRGNFPDRFSGHQFPNYSSELNVNALLLGDSALYLCASSLGRGPIGYTFGSGTRLTVV.

The chain is built from TRBV6-5 and TRBJ1-2, with TRBD1 matching over 10 bases. This CDR3 spans 14 amino acids. Trimming removed 6 bases from V and 9 bases from J; junction bases left unmatched: 10. Germline V lookup: CDR1 MNHEY, CDR2 SVGAGI. The CDR3 DNA reads TGTGCCAGCAGAGGGACAGGGGTGGGTTCGAGCTACACCTTC. Translating gives CASRGTGVGSSYTF.

The chain carries TRBV5-4 and TRBJ1-2; no clear D. The germline V and J ends were trimmed by 0 bases and 2 bases, with 14 bases remaining between them. The CDR3 runs to 16 residues. Germline lookup yields CDR1 SGHNT and CDR2 YYREEE (reference sequence). In DNA form, the CDR3 reads TGTGCCAGCAGCTTGGGCGAGGCAGTGACAAACTATGGCTACACCTTC. Protein sequence: CASSLGEAVTNYGYTF.

This chain joins TRBV7-9 and TRBJ1-1; 8 nucleotides agree with TRBD1. The CDR3 is 16 amino acids. Per germline, CDR1 SEHNR and CDR2 FQNEAQ (reference sequence). Losses at the gene ends were 4 bases for V and 4 bases for J; bases not matched to a gene: 11. CDR3 sequence (DNA): TGTGCCAGCAGCTCGATAGGAGGGACAGGCGGCACTGAAGCTTTCTTT. It codes for CASSSIGGTGGTEAFF.

V is TRBV11-2 and J is TRBJ2-2; the D gene is possibly TRBD2 (5 bases). The CDR3 has 14 residues. The V end lost 1 base, the J end lost 4 bases, and 7 bases lay between the germline ends. Germline loops: CDR1 SGHAT, CDR2 FQNNGV. CDR3 amino acids: CASSLARGTGELFF. The CDR3, as DNA: TGTGCCAGCAGCTTAGCCCGGGGCACCGGGGAGCTGTTTTTT. The entire variable domain, with the rest obtained from reference TRBV11-2 and TRBJ2-2, is as follows: EAGVAQSPRYKIIEKRQSVAFWCNPISGHATLYWYQQILGQGPKLLIQFQNNGVVDDSQLPKDRFSAERLKGVDSTLKIQPAKLEDSAVYLCASSLARGTGELFFGEGSRLTVL.

This chain connects TRBV5-1 to TRBJ1-3; D not resolved. This CDR3 is built from 15 residues. The V gene's germline CDR1 is SGHRS and CDR2 YFSETQ. V was pared by 4 bases and J by 0 bases, with 11 bases between. The CDR3 region has the DNA TGCGCCAGCAGCGCGGACGGCCTCTCTGGAAACACCATATATTTT. It specifies CASSADGLSGNTIYF.